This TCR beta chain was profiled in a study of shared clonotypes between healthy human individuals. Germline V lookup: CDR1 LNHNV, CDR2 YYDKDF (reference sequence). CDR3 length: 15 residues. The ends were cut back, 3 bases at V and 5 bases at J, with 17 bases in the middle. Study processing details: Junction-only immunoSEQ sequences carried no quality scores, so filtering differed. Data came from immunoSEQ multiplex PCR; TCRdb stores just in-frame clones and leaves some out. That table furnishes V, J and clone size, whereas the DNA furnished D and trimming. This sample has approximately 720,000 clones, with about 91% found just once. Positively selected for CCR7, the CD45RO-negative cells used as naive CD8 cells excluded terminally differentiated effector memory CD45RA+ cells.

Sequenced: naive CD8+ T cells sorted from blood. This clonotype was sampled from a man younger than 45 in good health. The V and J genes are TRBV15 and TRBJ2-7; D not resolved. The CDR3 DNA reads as TGTGCCACCAGCAGTGGCCGTTCGATGACCGACGAGCAGTACTTC. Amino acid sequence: CATSSGRSMTDEQYF.